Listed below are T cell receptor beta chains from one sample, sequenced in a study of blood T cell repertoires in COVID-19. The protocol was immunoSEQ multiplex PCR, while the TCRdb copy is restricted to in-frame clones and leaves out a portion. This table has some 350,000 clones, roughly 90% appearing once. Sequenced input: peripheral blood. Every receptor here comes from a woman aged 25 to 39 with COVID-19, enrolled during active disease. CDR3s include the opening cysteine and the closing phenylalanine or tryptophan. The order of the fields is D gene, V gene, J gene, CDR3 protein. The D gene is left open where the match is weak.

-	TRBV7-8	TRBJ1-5	CASSSTPGGGNQPQHF
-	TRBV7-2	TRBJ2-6	CASSLSGGGSGANVLTF
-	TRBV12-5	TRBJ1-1	CASGLFVGGSKENTEAFF
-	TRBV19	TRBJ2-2	CASSTQGAPGELFF
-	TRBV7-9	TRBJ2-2	CASSLVSFANTGELFF
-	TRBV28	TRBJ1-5	CASSTTGRGSNQPQHF
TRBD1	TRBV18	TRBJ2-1	CASSPLTGKLNEQFF
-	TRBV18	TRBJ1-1	CASSRGAETEAFF
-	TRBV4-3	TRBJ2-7	CASSQDLAYEQYF
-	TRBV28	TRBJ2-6	CASSLAGELSGANVLTF
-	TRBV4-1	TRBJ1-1	CASSQAPQGSTEAFF
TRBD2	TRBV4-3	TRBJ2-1	CASSQDVGGNEQFF
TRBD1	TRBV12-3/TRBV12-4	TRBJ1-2	CASSTSGTAGYTF
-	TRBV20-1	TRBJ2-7	CSGRQSYEQYF
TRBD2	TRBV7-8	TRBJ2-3	CASSFWREVTDTQYF
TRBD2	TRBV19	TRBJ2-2	CASSRLAGGVGELFF
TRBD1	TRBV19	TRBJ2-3	CASKGQRNTQYF
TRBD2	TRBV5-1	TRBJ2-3	CASSLFGEGASGRATDTQYF
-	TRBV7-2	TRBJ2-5	CASSLDNGWETQYF
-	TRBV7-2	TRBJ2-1	CASSSPSVGGGRHYNEQFF
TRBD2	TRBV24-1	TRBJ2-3	CATSHGGPSGSTDTQYF
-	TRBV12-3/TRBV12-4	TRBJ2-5	CASSSELQETQYF
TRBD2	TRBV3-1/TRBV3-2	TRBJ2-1	CASSPRTRMNEQFF
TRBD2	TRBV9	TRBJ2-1	CASSVDGGSFNEQFF